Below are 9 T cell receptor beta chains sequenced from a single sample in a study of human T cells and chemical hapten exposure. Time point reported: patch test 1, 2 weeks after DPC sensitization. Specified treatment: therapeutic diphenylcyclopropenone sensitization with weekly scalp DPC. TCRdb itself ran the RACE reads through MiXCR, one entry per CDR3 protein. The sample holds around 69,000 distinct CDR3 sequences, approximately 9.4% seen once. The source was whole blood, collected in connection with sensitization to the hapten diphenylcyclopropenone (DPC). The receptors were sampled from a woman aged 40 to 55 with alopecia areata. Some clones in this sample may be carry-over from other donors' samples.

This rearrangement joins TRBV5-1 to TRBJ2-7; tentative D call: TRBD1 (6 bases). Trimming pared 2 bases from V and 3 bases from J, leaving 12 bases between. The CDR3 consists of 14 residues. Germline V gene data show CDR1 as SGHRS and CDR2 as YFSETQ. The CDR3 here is CASSLSDSLYEQYF. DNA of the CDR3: TGCGCCAGCAGCTTATCGGACAGCCTCTACGAGCAGTACTTC.

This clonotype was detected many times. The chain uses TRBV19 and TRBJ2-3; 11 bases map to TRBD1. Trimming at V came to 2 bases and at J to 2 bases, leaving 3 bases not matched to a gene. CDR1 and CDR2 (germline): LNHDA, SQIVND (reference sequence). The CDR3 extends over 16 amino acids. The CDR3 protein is CASSISDRGHTDTQYF. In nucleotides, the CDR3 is TGTGCCAGTAGTATATCGGACAGGGGGCACACAGATACGCAGTATTTT. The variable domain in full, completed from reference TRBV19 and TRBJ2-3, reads DGGITQSPKYLFRKEGQNVTLSCEQNLNHDAMYWYRQDPGQGLRLIYYSQIVNDFQKGDIAEGYSVSREKKESFPLTVTSAQKNPTAFYLCASSISDRGHTDTQYFGPGTRLTVL.

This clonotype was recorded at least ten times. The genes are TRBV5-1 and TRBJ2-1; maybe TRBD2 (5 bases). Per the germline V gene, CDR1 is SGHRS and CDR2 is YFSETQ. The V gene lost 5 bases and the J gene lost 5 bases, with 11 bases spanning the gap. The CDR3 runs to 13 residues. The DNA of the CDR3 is TGCGCCAGCAGGGACGGGGTAAACAATGAGCAGTTCTTC. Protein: CASRDGVNNEQFF.

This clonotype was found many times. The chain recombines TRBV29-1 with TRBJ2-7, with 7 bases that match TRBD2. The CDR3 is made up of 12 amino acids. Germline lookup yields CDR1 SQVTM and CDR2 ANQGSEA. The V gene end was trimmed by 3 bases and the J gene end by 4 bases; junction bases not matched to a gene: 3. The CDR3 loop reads CSVDRGGYEQYF. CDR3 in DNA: TGCAGCGTTGATCGGGGAGGGTACGAGCAGTACTTC.

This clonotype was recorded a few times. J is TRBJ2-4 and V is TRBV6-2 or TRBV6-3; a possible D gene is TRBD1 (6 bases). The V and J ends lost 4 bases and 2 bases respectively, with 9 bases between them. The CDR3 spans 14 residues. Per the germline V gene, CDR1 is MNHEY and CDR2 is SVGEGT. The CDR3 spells CASSSGTPKNIQYF. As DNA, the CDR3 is TGTGCCAGCAGTTCCGGGACACCCAAAAACATTCAGTACTTC.

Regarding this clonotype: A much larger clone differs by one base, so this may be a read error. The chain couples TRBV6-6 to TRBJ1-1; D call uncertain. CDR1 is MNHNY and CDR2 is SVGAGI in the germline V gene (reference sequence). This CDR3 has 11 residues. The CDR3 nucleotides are TGTGCCAGCAGTCCCAACACTGTAGCTTTCTTT. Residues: CASSPNTVAFF.

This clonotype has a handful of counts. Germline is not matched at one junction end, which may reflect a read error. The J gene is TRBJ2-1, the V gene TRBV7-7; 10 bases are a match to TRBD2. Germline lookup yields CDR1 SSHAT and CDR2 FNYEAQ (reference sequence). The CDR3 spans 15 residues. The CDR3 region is CASSLASGGASEQFF. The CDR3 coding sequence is TGTGCTAGCAGCTTAGCCAGCGGGGGGGCAAGTGAGCAGTTCTTC.

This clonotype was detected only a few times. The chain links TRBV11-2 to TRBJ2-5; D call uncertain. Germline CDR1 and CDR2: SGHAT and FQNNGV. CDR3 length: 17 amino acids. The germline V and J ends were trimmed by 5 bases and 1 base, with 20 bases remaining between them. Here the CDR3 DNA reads TGTGCCAGCAGCCAACCGCAACCCCGGACCCCCCAAGAGACCCAGTACTTC. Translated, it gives CASSQPQPRTPQETQYF.

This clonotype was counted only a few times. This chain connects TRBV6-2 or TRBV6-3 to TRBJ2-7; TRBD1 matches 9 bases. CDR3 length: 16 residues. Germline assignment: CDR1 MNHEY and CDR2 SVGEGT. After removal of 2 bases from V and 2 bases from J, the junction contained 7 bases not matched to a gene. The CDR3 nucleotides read TGTGCCAGCAGTTACGCCCCCGGACAGGGGACCTACGAGCAGTACTTC. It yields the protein CASSYAPGQGTYEQYF.